These 27 T cell receptor beta chains were sequenced from one sample in a study of control samples from healthy donors and cancer patients. Generated by immunoSEQ multiplex PCR, the TCRdb table keeps only in-frame clones and is missing some. The sample carries tens of thousands of clones, about 89% recorded once. Sequencing used blood. Receptors originate from a middle-aged man in good health.

The CDR3 DNA is TGCGCCAGCAGCCAAGGCTACCGGGGAAGAGAGACCCAGTACTTC. It translates to CASSQGYRGRETQYF. The chain links TRBV4-3 to TRBJ2-5; weak D call: TRBD2 (5 bases). The ends were cut back, 1 base at V and 4 bases at J, with 13 bases in the middle. CDR3 length equals 15 residues. CDR1 and CDR2 (germline): LGHNA, YSLEER.

The chain uses TRBV30 and TRBJ1-6; no clear D. This CDR3 has 15 residues. The V gene's germline CDR1 is GTSNPN and CDR2 SVGIG (reference sequence). V lost 4 bases to trimming and J lost 7 bases, with 17 bases between them. This CDR3 reads CAWKRLRTGNSPLHF. The CDR3 nucleotides read TGTGCCTGGAAGAGATTAAGGACGGGAAATTCACCCCTCCACTTT.

This clone is labeled medium-sized (0.01 to 0.1%). This chain connects TRBV10-1 to TRBJ1-6, with D unresolved. CDR1 WNHNN and CDR2 SYGVQD come from the germline V gene (reference sequence). The germline V and J ends were trimmed by 3 bases and 8 bases, with 8 bases remaining between them. CDR3 length equals 13 residues. The CDR3 DNA is TGCGCCAGCAGTGATGAGGAGGATTCACCCCTCCACTTT. It specifies CASSDEEDSPLHF.

The chain has TRBV7-6 and TRBJ2-3, with D perhaps given as TRBD1 or TRBD2 (5 bases each). V gave up 5 bases and J gave up 1 base, with 16 bases separating them. CDR3 size: 16 residues. Germline lookup yields CDR1 SGHVS and CDR2 FNYEAQ. The chain's CDR3 is CASSPLRGTGTDTQYF. The CDR3 region has the DNA TGTGCCAGCAGCCCCCTCAGAGGGACGGGCACAGATACGCAGTATTTT.

The chain joins TRBV28 to TRBJ2-7; no firm D call. Germline V CDR1 and CDR2: MDHEN, SYDVKM. This CDR3 has 12 residues. V shed 3 bases and J shed 6 bases, with 9 bases lying between them. The CDR3 bases are TGTGCCAGCAGTTTTTTCCCGGGCGAGCAGTACTTC. It is translated as CASSFFPGEQYF.

CDR3 amino acids: CASSLTGGMGQPQHF. The CDR3 DNA reads as TGTGCCAGCAGCTTAACGGGGGGCATGGGCCAGCCCCAGCATTTT. The rearrangement joins TRBV7-3 to TRBJ1-5; maybe TRBD1 (6 bases). In germline, CDR1 is SGHTA, CDR2 FQGTGA. Trimming stripped 0 bases from V and 7 bases from J, with 13 bases between. This CDR3 spans 15 amino acids.

The rearrangement uses TRBV11-1 and TRBJ1-2; 9 nucleotides agree with TRBD1. Germline assignment: CDR1 SGHAT and CDR2 FQDESV (reference sequence). The CDR3 extends over 15 amino acids. V gave up 4 bases and J gave up 5 bases; unmatched junction bases: 8. CDR3 region: CASSYSGTGKYGYTF. CDR3 in DNA: TGTGCCAGCAGCTACTCCGGGACAGGGAAGTATGGCTACACCTTC.

This clone has only one observation. This chain links TRBV2 with TRBJ1-2; a weak D match, TRBD1 (6 bases). Germline-derived CDR1 and CDR2 are SNHLY and FYNNEI. Trimming shortened V by 6 bases and J by 4 bases, and 12 bases separated the two germline ends. The CDR3 totals 13 residues. The CDR3: CASRVQGVYGYTF. The CDR3 DNA sequence: TGTGCCAGCAGAGTACAGGGTGTCTATGGCTACACCTTC.

This clone was counted a few times. This rearrangement joins TRBV10-3 to TRBJ1-4; perhaps TRBD1 as D (6 bases). Trimming pared 4 bases from V and 6 bases from J, leaving 12 bases between. This CDR3 region has 14 residues. Germline CDR1 and CDR2: ENHRY and SYGVKD. DNA for the CDR3: TGTGCCATCAGTGCGGGGGCGCGGGATGAAAAACTGTTTTTT. The encoded protein is CAISAGARDEKLFF.

The genes are TRBV24-1 and TRBJ1-1, with 11 bases that match TRBD1. Germline CDR1 KGHDR, CDR2 SFDVKD. Trimming removed 3 bases from V and 1 base from J; junction bases left unmatched: 3. The CDR3 is 16 amino acids. The CDR3 DNA is TGTGCCACCAGTGATCCCGGACAGGGGGCGAACACTGAAGCTTTCTTT. This sequence encodes CATSDPGQGANTEAFF.

V is TRBV9 and J is TRBJ2-7; 8 bases fit TRBD1. Trimming took 1 base from V and 4 from J; bases not matched to a gene: 7. The CDR3 is 15 amino acids. The germline V gene has CDR1 SGDLS and CDR2 YYNGEE. CDR3 amino acids: CASSVRAGGGYEQYF. In DNA, the CDR3 is TGTGCCAGCAGCGTAAGGGCAGGGGGCGGGTACGAGCAGTACTTC.

CDR3 sequence reads: CASSLGLAGGPSTDTQYF. In DNA form, the CDR3 reads TGTGCCAGCAGCTTGGGACTAGCGGGGGGCCCTAGCACAGATACGCAGTATTTT. V usage is TRBV5-4 and J usage is TRBJ2-3; TRBD2 matches 13 bases. CDR3 length: 18 amino acids. The V gene's germline CDR1 is SGHNT and CDR2 YYREEE (reference sequence). Losses at the gene ends were 0 bases for V and 0 bases for J; bases not matched to a gene: 4.

The V gene is TRBV6-5, the J gene TRBJ1-6, with 10 bases that match TRBD1. The CDR3 loop spans 15 amino acids. V shed 4 bases and J 7 bases; nucleotides not matched to a gene: 4. Germline assignment: CDR1 MNHEY and CDR2 SVGAGI. CDR3 sequence reads: CASSSPGQGNSPLHF. The CDR3 nucleotides are TGTGCCAGCAGTTCCCCGGGACAGGGGAATTCACCCCTCCACTTT.

V is TRBV4-2 and J is TRBJ2-1; perhaps TRBD1 as D (6 bases). Trimming removed 4 bases at V and 0 bases at J, with 13 bases between. This CDR3 has 16 amino acids. From germline, CDR1 is LGHNA and CDR2 YNFKEQ. CDR3 region: CASSPQTGRSYNEQFF. The DNA of the CDR3 is TGTGCCAGCAGCCCCCAGACAGGCCGCTCCTACAATGAGCAGTTCTTC.

The genes are TRBV19 and TRBJ1-6, with no clear D. CDR1 is LNHDA and CDR2 is SQIVND in the germline V gene (reference sequence). The V end was cut by 5 bases, the J end by 8 bases, with 13 bases between. The length of the CDR3 is 14 residues. This chain's CDR3 is CASSGEVSDSPLHF. The CDR3 DNA reads TGTGCCAGTAGTGGGGAGGTTTCGGATTCACCCCTCCACTTT.

This chain connects TRBV13 to TRBJ1-2; D is undetermined. Trimming removed 5 bases from V and 2 bases from J, with 15 bases in between. The CDR3 totals 15 residues. CDR1 is PRHDT and CDR2 is FYEKMQ in the germline V gene (reference sequence). CDR3 in amino acids: CASSLQTDFNYGYTF. The CDR3 nucleotides read TGTGCCAGCAGCCTGCAGACGGACTTCAACTATGGCTACACCTTC.

V usage is TRBV30 and J usage is TRBJ2-5; 10 bases align to TRBD2. The V gene end was trimmed by 4 bases and the J gene end by 7 bases; junction bases not matched to a gene: 12. Germline V gene sequence: CDR1 GTSNPN, CDR2 SVGIG (reference sequence). CDR3 size: 15 residues. CDR3 DNA sequence: TGTGCCTGGACAGGTCGTAGCGGGGGGTTAAGGACCCAGTACTTC. This encodes CAWTGRSGGLRTQYF.

The rearrangement joins TRBV12-5 to TRBJ1-2; possibly TRBD1 for D (6 bases). V was clipped by 2 bases and J by 4 bases, with 11 bases between them. The germline gives CDR1 LGHNT, CDR2 FRNRAP. This CDR3 contains 14 residues. The CDR3 coding sequence is TGTGCTAGTGGTTTGACCGGGACACTCTATGGCTACACCTTC. Protein sequence: CASGLTGTLYGYTF. Full variable domain (rest looked up from reference TRBV12-5 and TRBJ1-2): DARVTQTPRHKVTEMGQEVTMRCQPILGHNTVFWYRQTMMQGLELLAYFRNRAPLDDSGMPKDRFSAEMPDATLATLKIQPSEPRDSAVYFCASGLTGTLYGYTFGSGTRLTVV.

The chain uses TRBV19 and TRBJ1-1, with unresolved D. With 4 bases removed from V and 3 bases from J, the gap between germline ends came to 9 bases. The length of the CDR3 is 13 residues. The germline V gene has CDR1 LNHDA and CDR2 SQIVND (reference sequence). CDR3 nucleotides: TGTGCCAGTAGTAGGGAGTGGGACACTGAAGCTTTCTTT. Protein: CASSREWDTEAFF. The variable domain in full, with the rest retrieved from reference TRBV19 and TRBJ1-1, is DGGITQSPKYLFRKEGQNVTLSCEQNLNHDAMYWYRQDPGQGLRLIYYSQIVNDFQKGDIAEGYSVSREKKESFPLTVTSAQKNPTAFYLCASSREWDTEAFFGQGTRLTVV.

This clone was observed a single time. The chain recombines TRBV7-3 with TRBJ1-4, with 7 bases fitting TRBD1. Germline CDR1 SGHTA, CDR2 FQGTGA. The V and J ends lost 5 bases and 8 bases, in that order; junction bases with no gene match: 11. This CDR3 contains 15 residues. This CDR3 is CASSPIGGRGEKLFF. For the CDR3, the DNA is TGTGCCAGCAGCCCAATAGGGGGCAGAGGAGAAAAACTGTTTTTT.

The chain carries TRBV6-5 and TRBJ2-5; 12 bases are shared with TRBD1. With 6 bases clipped from V and 5 bases from J, the junction kept 4 bases outside the gene matches. Germline V gene data show CDR1 as MNHEY and CDR2 as SVGAGI. The CDR3 is 14 residues long. In DNA, the CDR3 is TGTGCCAGCAGGGGGACAGGGGGCGGCGAGACCCAGTACTTC. This encodes CASRGTGGGETQYF.

V usage is TRBV12-3 or TRBV12-4 and J usage is TRBJ1-6; no reliable D call. This CDR3 has 12 residues. V was pared by 5 bases and J by 9 bases, with 8 bases between. CDR3 in DNA: TGTGCCAGCAGTAAAAACTCTTCACCCCTCCACTTT. This translates into CASSKNSSPLHF.

This clone was detected once. The rearrangement uses TRBV5-1 and TRBJ1-2; tentative D call: TRBD1 (6 bases). Trimming left V 0 bases short and J 0 bases short, with 9 bases between. The CDR3 consists of 15 residues. The germline gives CDR1 SGHRS, CDR2 YFSETQ. The CDR3 loop is CASSLVGTSNYGYTF. CDR3 sequence (DNA): TGCGCCAGCAGCTTGGTTGGGACATCTAACTATGGCTACACCTTC. The full variable domain, its missing parts supplied by reference TRBV5-1 and TRBJ1-2, is KAGVTQTPRYLIKTRGQQVTLSCSPISGHRSVSWYQQTPGQGLQFLFEYFSETQRNKGNFPGRFSGRQFSNSRSEMNVSTLELGDSALYLCASSLVGTSNYGYTFGSGTRLTVV.

The genes are TRBV19 and TRBJ2-1; the D gene could be TRBD1 or TRBD2 (6 bases each). V was cut by 3 bases and J by 10 bases, with 19 bases left in between. Per the germline V gene, CDR1 is LNHDA and CDR2 is SQIVND (reference sequence). The CDR3 sequence is 15 residues long. The CDR3 coding sequence is TGTGCCAGTAGTATTGGGGGGCCCTCCCGTAGGGAGCAGTTCTTC. Translated: CASSIGGPSRREQFF.

The gene calls are TRBV6-4 and TRBJ2-3, with no clear D. CDR1 is MRHNA and CDR2 is SNTAGT in the germline V gene. The CDR3 has 16 amino acids. Trimming cost V 5 bases and J 3 bases, with 18 bases left between them. DNA for the CDR3: TGTGCCAGCAGTCCAAATCCCCGGGCATTGACAGATACGCAGTATTTT. This codes for CASSPNPRALTDTQYF.

This rearrangement joins TRBV2 to TRBJ1-1; TRBD1 aligns across 8 bases. Unmatched junction bases numbered 8, after V lost 10 bases and J lost 4 bases. The CDR3 runs 13 residues. CDR1 and CDR2 from the germline V gene are SNHLY and FYNNEI. CDR3 loop: CATTRQGSTEAFF. CDR3 coding DNA: TGTGCCACCACCCGACAGGGGTCCACTGAAGCTTTCTTT.

The chain carries TRBV12-3 or TRBV12-4 and TRBJ1-5; unclear D gene. V lost 6 bases and J lost 6, with 9 bases in between. The CDR3 covers 12 residues. This chain's CDR3 is CASSPLVQPQHF. The DNA of the CDR3 is TGTGCCAGCAGCCCTTTGGTTCAGCCCCAGCATTTT.